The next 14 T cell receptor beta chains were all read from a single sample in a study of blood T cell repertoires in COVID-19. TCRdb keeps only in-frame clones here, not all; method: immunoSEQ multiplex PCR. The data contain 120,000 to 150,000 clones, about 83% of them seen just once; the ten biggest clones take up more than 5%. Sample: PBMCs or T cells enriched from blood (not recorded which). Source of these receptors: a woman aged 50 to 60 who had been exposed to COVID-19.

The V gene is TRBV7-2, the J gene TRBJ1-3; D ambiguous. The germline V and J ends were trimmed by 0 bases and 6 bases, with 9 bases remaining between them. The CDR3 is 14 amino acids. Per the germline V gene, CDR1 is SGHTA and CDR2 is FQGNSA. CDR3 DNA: TGTGCCAGCAGCTTAGCGCGGGTGTCAAACACCATATATTTT. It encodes CASSLARVSNTIYF.

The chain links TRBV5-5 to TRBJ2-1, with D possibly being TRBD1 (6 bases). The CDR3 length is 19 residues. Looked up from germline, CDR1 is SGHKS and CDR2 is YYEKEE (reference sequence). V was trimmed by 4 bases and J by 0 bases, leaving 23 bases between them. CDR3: CASSRDTPVPIISYNEQFF. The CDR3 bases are TGTGCCAGCAGCCGGGACACCCCGGTTCCTATAATCTCCTACAATGAGCAGTTCTTC.

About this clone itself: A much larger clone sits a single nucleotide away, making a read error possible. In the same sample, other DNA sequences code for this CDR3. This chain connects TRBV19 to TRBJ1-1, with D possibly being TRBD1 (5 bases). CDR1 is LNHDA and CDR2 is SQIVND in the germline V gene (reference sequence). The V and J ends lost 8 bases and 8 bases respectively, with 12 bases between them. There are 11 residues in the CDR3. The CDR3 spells CASAGYPEAFF. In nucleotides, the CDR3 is TGTGCCAGTGCAGGGTACCCCGAAGCTTTCTTT.

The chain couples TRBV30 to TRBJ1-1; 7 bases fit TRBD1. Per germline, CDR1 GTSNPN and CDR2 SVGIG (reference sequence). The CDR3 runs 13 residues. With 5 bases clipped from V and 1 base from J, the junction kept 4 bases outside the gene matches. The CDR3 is CAWDRQGNTEAFF. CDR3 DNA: TGTGCCTGGGACAGACAGGGGAACACTGAAGCTTTCTTT.

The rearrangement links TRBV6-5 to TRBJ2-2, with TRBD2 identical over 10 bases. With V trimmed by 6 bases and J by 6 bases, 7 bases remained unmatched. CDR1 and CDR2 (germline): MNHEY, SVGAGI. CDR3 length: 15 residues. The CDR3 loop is CASRTPSGGSGELFF. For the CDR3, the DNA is TGTGCCAGCAGAACACCTAGCGGGGGCTCCGGGGAGCTGTTTTTT.

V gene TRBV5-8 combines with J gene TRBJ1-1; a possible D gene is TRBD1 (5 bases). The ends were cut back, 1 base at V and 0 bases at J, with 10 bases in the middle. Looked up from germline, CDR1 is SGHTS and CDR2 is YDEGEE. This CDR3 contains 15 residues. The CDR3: CASSLSTGVNTEAFF. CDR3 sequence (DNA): TGTGCCAGCAGCTTGAGTACAGGAGTGAACACTGAAGCTTTCTTT.

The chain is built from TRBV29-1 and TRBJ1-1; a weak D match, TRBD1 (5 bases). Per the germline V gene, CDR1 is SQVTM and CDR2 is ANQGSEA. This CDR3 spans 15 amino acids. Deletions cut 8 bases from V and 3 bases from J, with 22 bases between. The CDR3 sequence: CSIERGLGVDTEAFF. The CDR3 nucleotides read TGCAGCATCGAAAGGGGCCTAGGGGTGGACACTGAAGCTTTCTTT.

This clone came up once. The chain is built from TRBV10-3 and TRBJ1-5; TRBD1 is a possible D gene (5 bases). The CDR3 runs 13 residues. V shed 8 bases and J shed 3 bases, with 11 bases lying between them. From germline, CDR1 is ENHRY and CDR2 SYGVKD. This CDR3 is CAISGGDNQPQHF. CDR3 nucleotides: TGTGCCATCTCCGGGGGGGACAATCAGCCCCAGCATTTT.

The CDR3 loop is CASSLGPDRRSMNTEAFF. The CDR3 region has the DNA TGCGCCAGCAGCTTGGGACCCGACCGTAGGAGCATGAACACTGAAGCTTTCTTT. The chain couples TRBV5-1 to TRBJ1-1; no clear D. Germline CDR1 is SGHRS and CDR2 is YFSETQ. There are 18 residues in the CDR3. Trimming removed 0 bases from V and 0 bases from J, with 18 bases in between.

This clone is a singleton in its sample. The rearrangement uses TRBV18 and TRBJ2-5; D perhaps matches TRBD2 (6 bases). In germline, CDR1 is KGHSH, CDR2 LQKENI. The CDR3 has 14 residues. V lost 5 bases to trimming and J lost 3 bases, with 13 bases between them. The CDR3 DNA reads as TGTGCCAGCTCAATCGGGACTCCCAAAGAGACCCAGTACTTC. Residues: CASSIGTPKETQYF. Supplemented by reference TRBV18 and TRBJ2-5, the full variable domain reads NAGVMQNPRHLVRRRGQEARLRCSPMKGHSHVYWYRQLPEEGLKFMVYLQKENIIDESGMPKERFSAEFPKEGPSILRIQQVVRGDSAAYFCASSIGTPKETQYFGPGTRLLVL.

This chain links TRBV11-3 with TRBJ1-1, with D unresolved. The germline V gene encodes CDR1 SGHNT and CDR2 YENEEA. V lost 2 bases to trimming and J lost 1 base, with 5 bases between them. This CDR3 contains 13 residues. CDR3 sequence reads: CASSLTPNTEAFF. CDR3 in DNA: TGTGCCAGCAGCTTAACTCCGAACACTGAAGCTTTCTTT.

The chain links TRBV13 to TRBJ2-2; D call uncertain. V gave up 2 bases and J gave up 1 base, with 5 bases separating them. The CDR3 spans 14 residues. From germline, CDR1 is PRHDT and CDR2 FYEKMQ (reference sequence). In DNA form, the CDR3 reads TGTGCCAGCAGCTTACAGGAGAACACCGGGGAGCTGTTTTTT. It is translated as CASSLQENTGELFF.

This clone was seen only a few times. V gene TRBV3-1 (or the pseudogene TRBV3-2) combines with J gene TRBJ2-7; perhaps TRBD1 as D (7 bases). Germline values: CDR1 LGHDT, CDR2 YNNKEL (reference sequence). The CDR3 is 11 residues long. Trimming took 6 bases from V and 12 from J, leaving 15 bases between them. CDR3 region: CASSGGGPRYF. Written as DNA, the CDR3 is TGTGCCAGCAGTGGAGGGGGCCCTCGGTACTTC.

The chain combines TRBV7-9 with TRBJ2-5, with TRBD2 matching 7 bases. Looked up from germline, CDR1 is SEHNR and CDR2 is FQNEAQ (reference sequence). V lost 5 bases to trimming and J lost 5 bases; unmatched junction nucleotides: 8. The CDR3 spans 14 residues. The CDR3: CASSHRARGETQYF. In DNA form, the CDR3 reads TGTGCCAGCAGCCACCGGGCGCGGGGGGAGACCCAGTACTTC.